The TCR beta chain described here comes from a study of CD8 T cells in Susac syndrome. Across the study: Among sequenced Susac syndrome patients, more than 5 had active disease and eight or nine were in remission.

Study-level findings and limits: No clonal expansion appeared among CD4+ T cells in Susac patients.

It was with random hexamers that about 0.45 to 1 ug RNA was reverse transcribed. TCRdb called the immunoSEQ multiplex PCR reads again in MiXCR, with one record for every CDR3 protein. There are approximately 180,000 distinct CDR3 sequences in the sample; roughly 94% occur only once, and around 0.094% lies in the top ten. Trimming cost V 1 base and J 3 bases; bases outside gene matches: 6. Germline CDR1 and CDR2: DFQATT and SNEGSKA (reference sequence). This CDR3 comprises 14 residues. Comment on this clonotype: What it binds is unknown.

Sample: CD4+ T cells from PBMCs. This rearrangement joins TRBV20-1 to TRBJ2-7, with 7 bases matching TRBD1. This receptor was identified in a human donor with Susac syndrome. Here the CDR3 DNA reads TGCAGTGCTAGAGTGCCGGACAGGAACTACGAGCAGTACTTC. Its translation: CSARVPDRNYEQYF.